These 17 T cell receptor beta chains were all obtained from the same sample, sequenced in a study of blood T cell repertoires in COVID-19. The data were produced by immunoSEQ multiplex PCR, yet TCRdb's version contains in-frame clones alone and is incomplete. The profile covers 57,000 or so clones, with around 88% appearing a single time and about 15% taken by the ten largest. The sample taken for sequencing was peripheral blood. Receptor source: a human donor in a cohort sampled during active COVID-19.

The gene calls are TRBV14 and TRBJ2-3, with TRBD2 matching over 8 bases. This CDR3 spans 16 amino acids. V lost 4 bases and J lost 3; bases outside the gene matches: 9. CDR1 is SGHDN and CDR2 is FVKESK in the germline V gene. The CDR3 nucleotides are TGTGCCAGCAGCCCCCGAGCGGGAGTCGGGACAGATACGCAGTATTTT. Translated: CASSPRAGVGTDTQYF.

The chain couples TRBV6-6 to TRBJ2-3; TRBD2 aligns across 8 bases. Germline V gene sequence: CDR1 MNHNY, CDR2 SVGAGI (reference sequence). This CDR3 region has 17 residues. With 5 bases clipped from V and 0 bases from J, the junction kept 10 bases outside the gene matches. The CDR3 region has the DNA TGTGCCAGCAGTCCCCGCGGCGGGAGGACTAGCACAGATACGCAGTATTTT. Translating it yields CASSPRGGRTSTDTQYF.

This clone was counted a single time. The chain couples TRBV5-1 to TRBJ2-6; 8 bases line up with TRBD1. The CDR3 is made up of 17 amino acids. The ends lost 1 base at V and 1 base at J; junction bases unmatched: 4. Germline CDR1 reads SGHRS; CDR2 reads YFSETQ. CDR3 bases: TGCGCCAGCAGCTTGCTGACAGGGGTTTCTGGGGCCAACGTCCTGACTTTC. Translating gives CASSLLTGVSGANVLTF.

This clone has just one count. The CDR3 reads CASSYSNGRGETQYF. CDR3 coding DNA: TGTGCCAGCAGTTACTCGAACGGGAGGGGAGAGACCCAGTACTTC. V usage is TRBV6-5 and J usage is TRBJ2-5, with 8 positions matching TRBD2. J lost 4 bases, V lost 0 bases, and 4 bases had no gene match. The CDR3 runs to 15 residues. Looked up from germline, CDR1 is MNHEY and CDR2 is SVGAGI.

The chain combines TRBV6-6 with TRBJ2-5; the D gene is possibly TRBD1 (5 bases). This CDR3 has 14 residues. Germline CDR1 is MNHNY and CDR2 is SVGAGI (reference sequence). V was trimmed by 0 bases and J by 3 bases, leaving 8 bases between them. CDR3 protein: CASSYSGVKETQYF. The DNA for the CDR3 is TGTGCCAGCAGTTACTCAGGGGTTAAAGAGACCCAGTACTTC.

The chain links TRBV5-1 to TRBJ2-2, with 9 bases identical to TRBD1. The ends lost 3 bases at V and 5 bases at J; junction bases unmatched: 5. From germline, CDR1 is SGHRS and CDR2 YFSETQ. The CDR3 is 15 residues long. CDR3 protein: CASSSTTGGTGELFF. The CDR3 nucleotides are TGCGCCAGCAGCTCGACGACAGGGGGGACCGGGGAGCTGTTTTTT.

The chain recombines TRBV4-2 with TRBJ1-3; D possibly corresponds to TRBD1 (5 bases). This CDR3 has 17 amino acids. Trimming took 0 bases from V and 0 from J, leaving 12 bases between them. Germline V lookup: CDR1 LGHNA, CDR2 YNFKEQ. DNA for the CDR3: TGTGCCAGCAGCCAAGATAGCGGGGGATACTCTGGAAACACCATATATTTT. Translating it yields CASSQDSGGYSGNTIYF.

J is TRBJ1-2 and V is TRBV19; D unclear. Between the trimmed V and J ends, which lost 2 bases and 8 bases, there was a span of 9 bases. Looked up from germline, CDR1 is LNHDA and CDR2 is SQIVND (reference sequence). CDR3 size: 12 residues. CDR3 protein: CASSIRGNGYTF. In DNA form, the CDR3 reads TGTGCCAGTAGTATAAGAGGGAACGGCTACACCTTC.

The chain couples TRBV19 to TRBJ2-5, with 7 positions matching TRBD2. Germline CDR1 reads LNHDA; CDR2 reads SQIVND (reference sequence). With V trimmed by 2 bases and J by 2 bases, 2 bases remained unmatched. The CDR3 spans 14 residues. DNA of the CDR3: TGTGCCAGTAGTATATACGGGAGGCAAGAGACCCAGTACTTC. Its protein product is CASSIYGRQETQYF.

The chain carries TRBV10-1 and TRBJ1-1; a weak D match, TRBD1 (6 bases). Per the germline V gene, CDR1 is WNHNN and CDR2 is SYGVQD (reference sequence). Trimming took 4 bases from V and 1 from J, leaving 16 bases between them. The CDR3 loop spans 16 amino acids. The CDR3 reads CASSGARDTRNTEAFF. CDR3 bases: TGCGCCAGCAGTGGGGCCAGGGACACCCGGAACACTGAAGCTTTCTTT.

V usage is TRBV5-1 and J usage is TRBJ2-1; 7 bases match TRBD2. The CDR3 is 13 residues long. Losses at the gene ends were 4 bases for V and 8 bases for J; bases not matched to a gene: 6. The germline V gene has CDR1 SGHRS and CDR2 YFSETQ. The CDR3 region is CASSTRLADEQFF. CDR3 nucleotide sequence: TGCGCCAGCAGCACCAGACTAGCTGATGAGCAGTTCTTC.

This clone appeared a few times. V and J are TRBV7-9 and TRBJ2-2, with 9 bases aligning to TRBD2. Trimming removed 6 bases from V and 6 bases from J; junction bases left unmatched: 8. The CDR3 contains 15 residues. CDR1 is SEHNR, CDR2 FQNEAQ, per germline (reference sequence). The DNA for the CDR3 is TGTGCCAGCAGTTCCTCTAGCGGGATTTCCGGGGAGCTGTTTTTT. Protein: CASSSSSGISGELFF.

The chain carries TRBV11-2 and TRBJ1-4; TRBD1 aligns across 8 bases. This CDR3 comprises 17 residues. V shed 2 bases and J 5 bases; nucleotides not matched to a gene: 10. Germline CDR1 reads SGHAT; CDR2 reads FQNNGV. CDR3 sequence reads: CASSLRGTGRLNEKLFF. The CDR3 bases are TGTGCCAGCAGCTTAAGGGGGACAGGTCGATTGAATGAAAAACTGTTTTTT. Using reference TRBV11-2 and TRBJ1-4 for the parts outside the CDR3, the full variable domain is EAGVAQSPRYKIIEKRQSVAFWCNPISGHATLYWYQQILGQGPKLLIQFQNNGVVDDSQLPKDRFSAERLKGVDSTLKIQPAKLEDSAVYLCASSLRGTGRLNEKLFFGSGTQLSVL.

V usage is TRBV6-2 or TRBV6-3 and J usage is TRBJ1-6; 7 bases agree with TRBD1. The germline CDR1 and CDR2 sequences are MNHEY and SVGEGT. This CDR3 has 15 amino acids. V was clipped by 5 bases and J by 10 bases; unmatched bases: 11. The CDR3 here is CASSLETGKTSPLHF. CDR3 sequence (DNA): TGTGCCAGCAGTCTTGAGACAGGGAAGACGTCACCCCTCCACTTT.

In DNA, the CDR3 is TGCGCCAGCAGCTTGCCTAGCGGTCTATCTACAGATACGCAGTATTTT. This translates into CASSLPSGLSTDTQYF. The chain uses TRBV5-1 and TRBJ2-3; 7 bases map to TRBD2. This CDR3 spans 16 amino acids. Germline loops: CDR1 SGHRS, CDR2 YFSETQ. The J segment lost 3 bases and the V segment lost 1 base, leaving 8 bases of the junction unmatched.

This chain links TRBV11-3 with TRBJ2-5; D gene uncertain. Trimming removed 3 bases at V and 7 bases at J, with 9 bases between. Germline V gives CDR1 SGHNT, CDR2 YENEEA. The CDR3 totals 12 residues. The CDR3 DNA follows: TGTGCCAGCAGCTTGGCCGGGTGGACCCAGTACTTC. Its protein is CASSLAGWTQYF.

The rearrangement uses TRBV7-9 and TRBJ1-1, with D maybe TRBD1 (6 bases). The V and J ends lost 5 bases and 0 bases respectively, with 10 bases between them. CDR3 length equals 14 residues. Germline assignment: CDR1 SEHNR and CDR2 FQNEAQ (reference sequence). CDR3 loop: CASSTQGMNTEAFF. Here the CDR3 DNA reads TGTGCCAGCAGCACACAGGGTATGAACACTGAAGCTTTCTTT.